These 4 T cell receptor beta chains came from one sample sequenced in a study of blood T cell repertoires in COVID-19. Assay: immunoSEQ multiplex PCR; the TCRdb copy retains only in-frame clones and omits some. Altogether around 100,000 clones are present, over 80% being singletons, with the ten largest covering about 2%. The sequencing sample was made of peripheral blood. The source of these receptors is a human donor with active COVID-19. The donor label of this sample is uncertain.

The chain links TRBV11-3 to TRBJ2-5, with TRBD2 matching 10 bases. Germline V gene sequence: CDR1 SGHNT, CDR2 YENEEA. Germline trimming cut 5 bases from V and 2 bases from J; bases unmatched to any gene: 5. The CDR3 consists of 15 residues. CDR3 nucleotide sequence: TGTGCCAGCAGCGAGCTAGCGGGGGCACAAGAGACCCAGTACTTC. This sequence encodes CASSELAGAQETQYF.

The gene calls are TRBV6-5 and TRBJ1-1, with 7 bases matching TRBD1. J lost 1 base, V lost 4 bases, and 6 bases had no gene match. Looked up from germline, CDR1 is MNHEY and CDR2 is SVGAGI. The length of the CDR3 is 15 residues. The CDR3 region is CASSSHRTGNTEAFF. The CDR3 region has the DNA TGTGCCAGCAGTTCCCACCGGACAGGGAACACTGAAGCTTTCTTT.

The chain employs TRBV4-2 and TRBJ2-4; 8 bases are a match to TRBD1. This CDR3 region has 16 residues. Germline V gene lookup returns CDR1 LGHNA and CDR2 YNFKEQ. With V trimmed by 0 bases and J by 5 bases, 6 bases remained unmatched. The CDR3 is CASSQDLMTGENIQYF. In DNA, the CDR3 is TGTGCCAGCAGCCAAGATCTCATGACAGGGGAAAACATTCAGTACTTC.

V is TRBV5-5 and J is TRBJ1-4; no reliable D call. V dropped 2 bases and J dropped 5 bases, with 13 bases sitting between them. The CDR3 contains 15 residues. The V gene's germline CDR1 is SGHKS and CDR2 YYEKEE (reference sequence). CDR3 DNA sequence: TGTGCCAGCAGCTTCACGGTTCAAGAAAATGAAAAACTGTTTTTT. Protein sequence: CASSFTVQENEKLFF.